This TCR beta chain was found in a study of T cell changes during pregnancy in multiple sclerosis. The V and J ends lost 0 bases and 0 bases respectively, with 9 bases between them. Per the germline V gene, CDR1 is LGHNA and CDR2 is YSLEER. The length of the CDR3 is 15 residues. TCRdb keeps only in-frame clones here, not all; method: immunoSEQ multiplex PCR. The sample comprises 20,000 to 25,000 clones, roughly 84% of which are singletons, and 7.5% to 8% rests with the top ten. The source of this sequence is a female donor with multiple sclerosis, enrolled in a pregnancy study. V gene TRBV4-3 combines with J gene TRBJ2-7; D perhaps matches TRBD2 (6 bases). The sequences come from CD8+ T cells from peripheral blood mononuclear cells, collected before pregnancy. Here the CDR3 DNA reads TGCGCCAGCAGCCAAGATCGGGGGAGCTCCTACGAGCAGTACTTC. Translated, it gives CASSQDRGSSYEQYF.